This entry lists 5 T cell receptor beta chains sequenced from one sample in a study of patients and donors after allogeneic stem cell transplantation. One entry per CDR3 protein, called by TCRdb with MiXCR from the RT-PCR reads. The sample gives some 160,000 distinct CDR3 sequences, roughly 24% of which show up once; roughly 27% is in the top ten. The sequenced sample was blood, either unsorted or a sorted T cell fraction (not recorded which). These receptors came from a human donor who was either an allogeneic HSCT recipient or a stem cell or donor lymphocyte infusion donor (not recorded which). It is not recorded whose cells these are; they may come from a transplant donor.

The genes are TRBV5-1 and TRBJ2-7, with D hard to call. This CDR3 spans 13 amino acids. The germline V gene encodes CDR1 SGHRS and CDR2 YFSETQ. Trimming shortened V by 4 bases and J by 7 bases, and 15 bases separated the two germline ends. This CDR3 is CASSLPYYGEQYF. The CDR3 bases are TGCGCCAGCAGCCTACCCTATTATGGGGAGCAGTACTTC. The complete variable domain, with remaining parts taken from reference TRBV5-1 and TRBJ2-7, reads KAGVTQTPRYLIKTRGQQVTLSCSPISGHRSVSWYQQTPGQGLQFLFEYFSETQRNKGNFPGRFSGRQFSNSRSEMNVSTLELGDSALYLCASSLPYYGEQYFGPGTRLTVT.

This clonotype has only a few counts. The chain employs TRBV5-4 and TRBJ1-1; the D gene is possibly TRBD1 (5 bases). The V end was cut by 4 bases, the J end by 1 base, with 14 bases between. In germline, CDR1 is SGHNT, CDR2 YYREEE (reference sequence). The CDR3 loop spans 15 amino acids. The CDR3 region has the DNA TGTGCCAGCAGCCCCCGACCGACAGAGAACACTGAAGCTTTCTTT. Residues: CASSPRPTENTEAFF.

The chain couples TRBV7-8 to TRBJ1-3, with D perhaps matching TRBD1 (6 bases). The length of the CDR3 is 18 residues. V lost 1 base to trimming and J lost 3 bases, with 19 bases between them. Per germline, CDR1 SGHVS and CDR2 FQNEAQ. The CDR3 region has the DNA TGTGCCAGCAGCTTAGTCCCCTCGGGCAGGGGTTTTGGAAACACCATATATTTT. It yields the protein CASSLVPSGRGFGNTIYF.

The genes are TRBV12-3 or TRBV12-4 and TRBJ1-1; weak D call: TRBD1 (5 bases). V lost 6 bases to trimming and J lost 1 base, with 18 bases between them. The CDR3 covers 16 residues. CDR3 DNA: TGTGCCAGCAGCCCATATGAGGGGTTCAGGAACACTGAAGCTTTCTTT. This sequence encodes CASSPYEGFRNTEAFF.

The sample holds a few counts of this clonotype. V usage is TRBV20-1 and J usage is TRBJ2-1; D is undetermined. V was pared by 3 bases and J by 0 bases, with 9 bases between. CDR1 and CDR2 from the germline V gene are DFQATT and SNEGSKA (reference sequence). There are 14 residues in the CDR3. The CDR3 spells CSASNTGSYNEQFF. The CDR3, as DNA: TGCAGTGCTAGTAATACGGGCTCCTACAATGAGCAGTTCTTC.